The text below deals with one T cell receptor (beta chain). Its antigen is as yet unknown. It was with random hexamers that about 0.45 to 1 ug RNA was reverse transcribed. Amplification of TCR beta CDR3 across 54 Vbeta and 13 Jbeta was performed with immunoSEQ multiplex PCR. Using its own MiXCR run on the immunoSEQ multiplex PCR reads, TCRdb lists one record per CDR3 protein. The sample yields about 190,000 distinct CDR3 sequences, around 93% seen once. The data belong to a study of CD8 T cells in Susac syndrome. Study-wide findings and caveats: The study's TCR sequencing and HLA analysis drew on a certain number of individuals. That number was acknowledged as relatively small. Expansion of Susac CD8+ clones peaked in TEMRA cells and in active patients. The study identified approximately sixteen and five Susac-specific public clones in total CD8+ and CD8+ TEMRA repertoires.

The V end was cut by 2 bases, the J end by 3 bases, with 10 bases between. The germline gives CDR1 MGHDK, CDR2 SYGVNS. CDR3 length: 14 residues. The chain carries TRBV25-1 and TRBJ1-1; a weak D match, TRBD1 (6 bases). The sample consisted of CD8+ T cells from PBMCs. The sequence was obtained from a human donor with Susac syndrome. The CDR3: CASSETGRDTEAFF. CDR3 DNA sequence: TGTGCCAGCAGTGAAACAGGGCGGGACACTGAAGCTTTCTTT.